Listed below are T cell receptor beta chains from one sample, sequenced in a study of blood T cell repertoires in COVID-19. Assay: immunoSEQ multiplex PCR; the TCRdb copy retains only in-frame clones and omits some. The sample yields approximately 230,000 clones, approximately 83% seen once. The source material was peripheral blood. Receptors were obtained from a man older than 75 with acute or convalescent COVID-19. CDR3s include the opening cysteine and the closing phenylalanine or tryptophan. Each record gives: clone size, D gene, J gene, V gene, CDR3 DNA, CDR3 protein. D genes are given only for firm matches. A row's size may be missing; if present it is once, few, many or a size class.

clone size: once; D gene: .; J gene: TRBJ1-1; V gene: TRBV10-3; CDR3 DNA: TGTGCCACCAAAGACAGCCTGAACACTGAAGCTTTCTTT; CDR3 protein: CATKDSLNTEAFF
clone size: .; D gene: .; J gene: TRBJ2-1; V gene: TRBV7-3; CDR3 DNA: TGTGCCAGCAGCTCCGGGTCGGCCGGCAATGAGCAGTTCTTC; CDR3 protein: CASSSGSAGNEQFF
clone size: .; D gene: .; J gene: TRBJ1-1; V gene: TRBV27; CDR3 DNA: TGTGCCAGCAGTTTATTCCGGGGATCTGAAGCTTTCTTT; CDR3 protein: CASSLFRGSEAFF
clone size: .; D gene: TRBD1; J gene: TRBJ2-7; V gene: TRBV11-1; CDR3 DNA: TGTGCCAGCAGCGCAACCACGGGACAGGGGGCCTACGAGCAGTACTTC; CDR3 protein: CASSATTGQGAYEQYF
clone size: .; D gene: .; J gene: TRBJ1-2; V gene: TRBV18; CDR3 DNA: TGTGCCAGCTCACCCCAGGGCCTCATGTTCTACACCTTC; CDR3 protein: CASSPQGLMFYTF
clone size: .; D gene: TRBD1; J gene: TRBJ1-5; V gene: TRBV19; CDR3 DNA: TGTGCCAGTACCTCAGGGACAGGGGTCAATCAGCCCCAGCATTTT; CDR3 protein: CASTSGTGVNQPQHF
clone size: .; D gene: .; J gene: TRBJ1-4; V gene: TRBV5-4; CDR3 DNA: TGTGCCAGCAGCTTTGCAGGGGATGATGAAAAACTGTTTTTT; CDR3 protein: CASSFAGDDEKLFF
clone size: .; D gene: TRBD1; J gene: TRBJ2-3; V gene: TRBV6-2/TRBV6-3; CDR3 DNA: TGTGCCAGCAGTTTTGGGACAGGGGGGTTAGATACGCAGTATTTT; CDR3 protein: CASSFGTGGLDTQYF
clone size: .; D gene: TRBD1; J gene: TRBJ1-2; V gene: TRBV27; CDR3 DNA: TGTGCCAGCAGTTTAGTCGGGACAGGGGAACGTGGCTACACCTTC; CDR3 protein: CASSLVGTGERGYTF
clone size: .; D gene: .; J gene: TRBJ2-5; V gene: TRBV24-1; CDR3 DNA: TGTGCCACCAGTGATACACAGGGTGTGGAGACCCAGTACTTC; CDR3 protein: CATSDTQGVETQYF
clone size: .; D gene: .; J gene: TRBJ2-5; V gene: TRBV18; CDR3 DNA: TGTGCCAGCTCACCTAGCGGAGCTCAAGAGACCCAGTACTTC; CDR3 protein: CASSPSGAQETQYF
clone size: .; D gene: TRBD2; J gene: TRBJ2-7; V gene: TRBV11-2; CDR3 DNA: TGTGCCAGCAGCCCTGGGACTAGCGGGAGATTCCACGAGCAGTACTTC; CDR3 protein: CASSPGTSGRFHEQYF
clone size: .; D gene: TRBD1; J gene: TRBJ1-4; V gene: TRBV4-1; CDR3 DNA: TGCGCCAGCAGCCGCCCGGGACAGGTTGACGAAAAACTGTTTTTT; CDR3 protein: CASSRPGQVDEKLFF
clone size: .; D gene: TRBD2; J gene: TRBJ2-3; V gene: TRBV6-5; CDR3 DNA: TGTGCCAGCAGTCGACTAGCGGAGAGCACAGATACGCAGTATTTT; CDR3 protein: CASSRLAESTDTQYF
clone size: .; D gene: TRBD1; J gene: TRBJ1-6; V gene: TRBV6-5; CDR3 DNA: TGTGCCAGCAGTTACGACAGGGCCTTTAATTCACCCCTCCACTTT; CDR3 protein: CASSYDRAFNSPLHF
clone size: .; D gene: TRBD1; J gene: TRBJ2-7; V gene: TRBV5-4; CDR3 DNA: TGTGCCAGCAGCTTGGCGGCCGGGACAGGGCCCCACTACGAGCAGTACTTC; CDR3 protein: CASSLAAGTGPHYEQYF
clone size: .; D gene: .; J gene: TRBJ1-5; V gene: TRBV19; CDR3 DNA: TGTGCCAGTAGTTCTTCCGGGTCCCATAATCAGCCCCAGCATTTT; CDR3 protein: CASSSSGSHNQPQHF
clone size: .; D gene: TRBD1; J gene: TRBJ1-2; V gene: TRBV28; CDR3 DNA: TGTGCCAGCAAGGTCTTTTTTACAGGGGGCCGCGACTATGGCTACACCTTC; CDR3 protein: CASKVFFTGGRDYGYTF
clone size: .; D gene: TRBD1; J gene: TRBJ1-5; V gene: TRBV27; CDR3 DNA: TGTGCCAGCAGTCGGACAGGGGCTCAGCCCCAGCATTTT; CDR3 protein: CASSRTGAQPQHF
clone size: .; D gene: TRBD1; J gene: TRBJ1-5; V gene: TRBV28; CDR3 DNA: TGTGCCAGCAGTTTCCTGACAGGGAATAGCAATCAGCCCCAGCATTTT; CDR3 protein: CASSFLTGNSNQPQHF
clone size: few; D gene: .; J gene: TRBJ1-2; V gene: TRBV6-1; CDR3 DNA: TGTGCCAGCAGTGACGGCAGGGGATATGGCTACACCTTC; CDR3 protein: CASSDGRGYGYTF
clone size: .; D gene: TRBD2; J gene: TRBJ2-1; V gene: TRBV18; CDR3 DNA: TGTGCCAGCTCACCACGGACTAGCGGGGACAATGAGCAGTTCTTC; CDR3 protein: CASSPRTSGDNEQFF
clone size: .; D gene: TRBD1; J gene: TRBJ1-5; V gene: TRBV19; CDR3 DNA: TGTGCCAGTAAAACGGACAGGGTTCAGGTTCAGCCCCAGCATTTT; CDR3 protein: CASKTDRVQVQPQHF
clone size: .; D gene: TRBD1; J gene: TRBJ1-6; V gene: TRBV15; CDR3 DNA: TGTGCCACCAGCAGAGGTCCACAGGGGGAAGTAGATTCACCCCTCCACTTT; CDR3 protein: CATSRGPQGEVDSPLHF
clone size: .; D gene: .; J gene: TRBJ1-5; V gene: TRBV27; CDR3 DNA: TGTGCCAGCAGTTCACAGGGTGGGAATCAGCCCCAGCATTTT; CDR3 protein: CASSSQGGNQPQHF
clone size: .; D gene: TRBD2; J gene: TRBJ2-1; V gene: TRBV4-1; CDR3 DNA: TGCGCCAGCGGGACTAGCGGAGATCTCTACAATGAGCAGTTCTTC; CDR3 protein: CASGTSGDLYNEQFF
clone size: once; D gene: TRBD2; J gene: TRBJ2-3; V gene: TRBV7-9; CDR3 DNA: TGTGCCAGCAGCTTAGCGGGCACTAGCGGGGATACGCAGTATTTT; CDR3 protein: CASSLAGTSGDTQYF
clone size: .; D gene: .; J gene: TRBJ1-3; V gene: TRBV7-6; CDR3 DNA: TGTGCCAGCAGCTTAGGTTCGAGGGTCTCTGGAAACACCATATATTTT; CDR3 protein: CASSLGSRVSGNTIYF
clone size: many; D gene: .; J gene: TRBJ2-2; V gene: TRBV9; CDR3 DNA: TGTGCCAGCAGCGTCTCCTATTCACGGGGGGCGCGGGCCACCGGGGAGCTGTTTTTT; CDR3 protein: CASSVSYSRGARATGELFF